This T cell receptor beta chain originates from a study of CD8 T cells in Susac syndrome. In blood CD8+ and CD4+ T cells, TCR beta underwent sequencing. The patients with Susac syndrome satisfied recently defined diagnostic criteria for either definite or probable disease. The CD8+ and CD4+ T cells were negatively isolated, with the TEMRA cells enriched by FACS. Reverse transcription used roughly 0.45 to 1 ug RNA and random hexamers. The TCR beta CDR3 was amplified by immunoSEQ multiplex PCR across 54 Vbeta, 13 Jbeta. One entry per CDR3 protein results from TCRdb running MiXCR on the immunoSEQ multiplex PCR reads. The table has some 150,000 distinct CDR3 sequences, 95% seen once. The ends lost 7 bases at V and 7 bases at J; junction bases unmatched: 5. There are 11 residues in the CDR3. CDR1 and CDR2 (germline): SQVTM, ANQGSEA.

Sequenced input: CD4+ T cells from PBMCs. The J gene is TRBJ1-2, the V gene TRBV29-1; 8 bases align to TRBD1. The origin of this receptor is a human donor with Susac syndrome. For the CDR3, the DNA is TGCAGCGCTCAGGGGGCGCGTGGCTACACCTTC. Its translation is CSAQGARGYTF. Filled out from reference TRBV29-1 and TRBJ1-2, the complete variable domain reads SAVISQKPSRDICQRGTSLTIQCQVDSQVTMMFWYRQQPGQSLTLIATANQGSEATYESGFVIDKFPISRPNLTFSTLTVSNMSPEDSSIYLCSAQGARGYTFGSGTRLTVV.